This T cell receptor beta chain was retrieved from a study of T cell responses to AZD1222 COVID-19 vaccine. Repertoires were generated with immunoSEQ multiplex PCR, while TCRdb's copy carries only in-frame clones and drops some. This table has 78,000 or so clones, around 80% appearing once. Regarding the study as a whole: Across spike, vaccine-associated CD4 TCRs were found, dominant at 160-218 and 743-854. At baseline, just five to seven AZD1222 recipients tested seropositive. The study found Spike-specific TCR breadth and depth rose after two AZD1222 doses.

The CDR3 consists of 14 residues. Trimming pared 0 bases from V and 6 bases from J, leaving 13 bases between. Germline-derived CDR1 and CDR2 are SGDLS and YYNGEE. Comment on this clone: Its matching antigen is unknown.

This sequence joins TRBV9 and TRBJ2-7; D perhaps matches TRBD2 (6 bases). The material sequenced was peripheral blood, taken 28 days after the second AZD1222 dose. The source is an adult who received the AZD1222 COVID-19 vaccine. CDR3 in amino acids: CASSVAGVGGEQYF. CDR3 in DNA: TGTGCCAGCAGCGTAGCGGGAGTTGGGGGCGAGCAGTACTTC.